The subject of this entry is one TCR beta chain. Its specificity is not known. Using a J-beta primer mix together with a sample-barcoded 5' primer, a second PCR was run for roughly 6 to 12 cycles. TCRdb passed the 5' RACE reads through MiXCR, listing each CDR3 protein once. The sample includes 1.5 million to 2 million distinct CDR3 sequences, 35% to 50% of them seen just once. Between the trimmed V and J ends, which lost 0 bases and 5 bases, there was a span of 7 bases. The germline CDR1 and CDR2 sequences are SGHTA and FQGTGA. This CDR3 has 13 amino acids. These data are taken from a study of blood T cells in healthy people across ages. Whole-study context: Roughly one uniquely barcoded beta molecule per two T cells was captured. Study-wide findings and caveats: Donor CMV status was unknown, possibly confounding expanded clonotype changes.

The rearrangement uses TRBV7-3 and TRBJ2-5; D is unclear. Sequencing was carried out using blood. This receptor was obtained from a human donor in good health. CDR3 nucleotide sequence: TGTGCCAGCAGCTTAACTAGGTTCGAGACCCAGTACTTC. Translation gives CASSLTRFETQYF.